The sequence of this TCR beta chain was determined in a study of T cell responses to AZD1222 COVID-19 vaccine. The study, taken as a whole, reports: Females made up more of the donors, who were largely white British, and clonal diversity may have come out too low.

Pooling covered second doses at about 4 or about 12 weeks. The CDR3 is made up of 12 amino acids. With 2 bases removed from V and 5 bases from J, the gap between germline ends came to 5 bases. Germline V lookup: CDR1 SGHNT, CDR2 YYREEE (reference sequence). This clone showed up just a few times. Its antigen is not identified. The repertoire was sequenced with immunoSEQ multiplex PCR; TCRdb's copy has only in-frame clones and lacks some. The sample holds 150,000 to 200,000 clones; approximately 90% are singletons and the top ten take around 26%. The clonotype comes from an adult who received the AZD1222 COVID-19 vaccine. V usage is TRBV5-4 and J usage is TRBJ1-5; TRBD1 might be the D (5 bases). This material consisted of peripheral blood, taken 28 days after the second AZD1222 dose. The CDR3 DNA reads TGTGCCAGCAGCTTAGGGGATCAGCCCCAGCATTTT. Translated: CASSLGDQPQHF.